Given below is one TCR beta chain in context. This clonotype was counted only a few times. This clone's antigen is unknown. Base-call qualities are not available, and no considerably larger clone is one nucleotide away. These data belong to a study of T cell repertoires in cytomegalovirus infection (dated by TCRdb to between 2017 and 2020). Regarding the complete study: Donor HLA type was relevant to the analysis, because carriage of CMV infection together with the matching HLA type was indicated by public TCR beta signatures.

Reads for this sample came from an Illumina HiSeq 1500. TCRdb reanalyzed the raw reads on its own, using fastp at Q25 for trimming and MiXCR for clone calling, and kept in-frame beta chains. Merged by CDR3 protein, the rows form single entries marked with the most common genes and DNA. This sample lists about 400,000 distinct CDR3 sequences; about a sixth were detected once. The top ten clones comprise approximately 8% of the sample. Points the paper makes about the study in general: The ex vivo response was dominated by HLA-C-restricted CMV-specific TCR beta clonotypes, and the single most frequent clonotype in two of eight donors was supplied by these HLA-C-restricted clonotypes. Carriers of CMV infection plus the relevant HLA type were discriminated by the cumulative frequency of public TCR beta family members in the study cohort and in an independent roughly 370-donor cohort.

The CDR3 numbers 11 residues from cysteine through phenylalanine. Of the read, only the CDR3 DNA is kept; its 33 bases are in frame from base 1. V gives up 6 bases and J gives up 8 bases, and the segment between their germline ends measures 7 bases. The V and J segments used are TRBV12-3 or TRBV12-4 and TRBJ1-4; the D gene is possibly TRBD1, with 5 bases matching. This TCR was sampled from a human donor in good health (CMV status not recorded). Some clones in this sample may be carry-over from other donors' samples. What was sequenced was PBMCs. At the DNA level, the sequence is TGTGCCAGCAGAGGGGCGGAAAAACTGTTTTTT. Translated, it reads CASRGAEKLFF.